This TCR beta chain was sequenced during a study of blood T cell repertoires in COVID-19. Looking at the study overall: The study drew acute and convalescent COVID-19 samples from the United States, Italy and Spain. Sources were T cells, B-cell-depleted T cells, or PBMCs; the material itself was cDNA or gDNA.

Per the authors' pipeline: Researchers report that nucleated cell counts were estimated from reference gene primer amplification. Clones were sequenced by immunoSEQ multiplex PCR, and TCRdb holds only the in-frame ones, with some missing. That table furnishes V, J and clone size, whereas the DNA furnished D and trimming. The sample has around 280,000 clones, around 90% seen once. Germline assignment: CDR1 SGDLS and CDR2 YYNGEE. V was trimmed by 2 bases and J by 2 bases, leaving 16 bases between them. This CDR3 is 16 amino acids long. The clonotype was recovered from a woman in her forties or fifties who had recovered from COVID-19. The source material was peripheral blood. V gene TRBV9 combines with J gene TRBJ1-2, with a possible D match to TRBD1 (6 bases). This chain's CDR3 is CASSVSGGRGNYGYTF. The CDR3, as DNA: TGTGCCAGCAGCGTCTCCGGCGGCAGGGGAAACTATGGCTACACCTTC.